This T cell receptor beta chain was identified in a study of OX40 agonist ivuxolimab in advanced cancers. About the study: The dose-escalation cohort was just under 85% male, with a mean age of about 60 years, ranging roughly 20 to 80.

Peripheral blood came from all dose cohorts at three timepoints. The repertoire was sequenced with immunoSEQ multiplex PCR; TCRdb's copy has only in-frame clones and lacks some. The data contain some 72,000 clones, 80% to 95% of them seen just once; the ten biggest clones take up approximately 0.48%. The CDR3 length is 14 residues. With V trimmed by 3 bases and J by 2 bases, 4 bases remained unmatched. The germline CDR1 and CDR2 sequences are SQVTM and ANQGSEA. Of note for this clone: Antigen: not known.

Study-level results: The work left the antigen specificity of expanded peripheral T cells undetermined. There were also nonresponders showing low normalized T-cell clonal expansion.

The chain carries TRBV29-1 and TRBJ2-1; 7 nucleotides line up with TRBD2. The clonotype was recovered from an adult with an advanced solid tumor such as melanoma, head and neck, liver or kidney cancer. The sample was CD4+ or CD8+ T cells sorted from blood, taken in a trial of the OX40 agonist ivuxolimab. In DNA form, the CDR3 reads TGCAGCGTTGATCCCACTAGCGCCTACAATGAGCAGTTCTTC. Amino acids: CSVDPTSAYNEQFF.